There are many counts of the clone carrying this T cell receptor (beta chain). This sample is part of a study of low-dose radiotherapy and immunotherapy resistance in tumors. Study-wide background: Dosing for Cohort 2 consisted of 1 Gy per fraction every two weeks, reaching a total of 13 Gy over 26 weeks. The study gave patients oral aspirin 300 mg daily for four cycles from cycle 1 day 1.

TRAV- and TRBV-specific primers were used for first-strand cDNA, which covered alpha and beta chains. The authors ran 15 to 20 PCR cycles to amplify TCRs with a constant-region primer and V-primer adapter. The mRNA which had been isolated was amplified by in vitro transcription. One entry per CDR3 protein results from TCRdb running MiXCR on the reads. The sample lists some 57,000 distinct CDR3 sequences, around 23% occurring once. Germline V lookup: CDR1 LNHDA, CDR2 SQIVND (reference sequence). V dropped 5 bases and J dropped 11 bases, with 25 bases sitting between them. CDR3 length equals 16 residues. The time point here: after trial treatment. Treatment here: LDRT plus nivolumab, ipilimumab, low-dose cyclophosphamide and aspirin (RACIN trial). The therapy administered to donors comprised nivolumab, ipilimumab, aspirin, low-dose cyclophosphamide and low-dose radiotherapy.

V gene TRBV19 combines with J gene TRBJ2-1; D possibly uses TRBD1 or TRBD2 (6 bases each). This TCR was sampled from a male donor with prostate cancer. The sample in question was PBMCs, obtained after low-dose radiotherapy plus immunotherapy. The CDR3 region is CASSASPGALGSKQFF. Here the CDR3 DNA reads TGTGCCAGTAGTGCGTCCCCGGGGGCGCTTGGAAGCAAGCAGTTCTTC.